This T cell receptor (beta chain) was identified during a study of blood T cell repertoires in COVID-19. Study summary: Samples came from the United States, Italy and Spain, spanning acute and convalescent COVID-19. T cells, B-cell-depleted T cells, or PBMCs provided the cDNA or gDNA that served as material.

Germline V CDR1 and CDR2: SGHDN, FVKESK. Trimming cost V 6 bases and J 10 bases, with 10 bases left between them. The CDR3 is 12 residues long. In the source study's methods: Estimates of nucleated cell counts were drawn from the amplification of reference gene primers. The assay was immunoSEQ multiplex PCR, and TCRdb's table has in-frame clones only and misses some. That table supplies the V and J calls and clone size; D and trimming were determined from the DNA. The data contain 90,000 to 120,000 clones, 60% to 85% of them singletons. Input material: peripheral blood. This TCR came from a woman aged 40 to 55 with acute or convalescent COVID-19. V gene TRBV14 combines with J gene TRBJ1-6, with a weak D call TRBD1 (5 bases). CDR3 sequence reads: CASSSTESPLHF. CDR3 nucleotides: TGTGCCAGCAGTTCGACAGAGTCACCCCTCCACTTT.